These T cell receptor beta chains were read from a single sample in a study of T cells in pancreatic ductal adenocarcinoma. Generated by immunoSEQ multiplex PCR, the TCRdb table keeps only in-frame clones and is missing some. The table includes 31,000 or so clones, around nine tenths detected once. Input material: PBMCs. The receptors stem from a human donor with pancreatic ductal adenocarcinoma. Both conserved end residues are trimmed from each CDR3.

>TRBJ2-3|TRBV19
ASSILGPDTQY
>TRBJ2-5|TRBV19
ASSIGSGSWETQY
>TRBJ2-2|TRBV14
ASSQRNWGTGELF
>TRBJ2-7|TRBV13
ASSLPGSYEQY
>TRBJ1-1|TRBV15
ATSRKGTVNTEAF
>-|TRBV30
AWSGPHSASYEQY
>TRBJ1-1|TRBV27
ASSSKGWTEAF
>TRBJ2-5|TRBV13
ASSSTGRVETQY
>TRBJ1-2|TRBV2
ASSVQANYGYT
>TRBJ2-3|TRBV18
ASSPYRAGTDTQY
>TRBJ1-5|TRBV30
AWSGNRNQPQH
>TRBJ2-3|TRBV5-3
ARPSRLAEQTRTTDTQY
>TRBJ2-7|TRBV19
ASSITGLDGDEQY
>TRBJ2-7|TRBV9
ASSVEPGLAHYEQY
>TRBJ2-1|TRBV10-3
AIGEGGNEQF
>TRBJ2-3|TRBV7-9
ASSPTRQGADTQY
>TRBJ2-7|TRBV11-3
ASSLESGGGYEQY
>TRBJ1-5|TRBV6-5
ASSEGGNQPQH
>-|TRBV6-1
ASLGVGDEQY
>TRBJ2-2|TRBV27
ASRVGSSGRALAGELF
>TRBJ1-1|TRBV6-1
ASRAGLKGDTEAF
>TRBJ1-2|TRBV19
ASRSPGGNYGYT
>TRBJ1-2|TRBV2
ASSEGGRLGYT
>TRBJ2-7|TRBV5-4
ASSLLDQGNEQY
>TRBJ2-5|TRBV7-2
ASSFSGRWETQY
>TRBJ2-3|TRBV5-4
ASSLKVMDDTDTQY
>TRBJ2-3|TRBV5-4
ASSLMTSEHTDTQY
>TRBJ1-2|TRBV6-5
ASSYGQGGNGYT
>TRBJ1-3|TRBV6-1
ASSLSGGKGNTIY
>TRBJ2-7|TRBV7-9
ASSFGVSYEQY
>TRBJ1-2|TRBV5-4
ASSPKVGYGYT
>TRBJ2-7|TRBV7-2
ASSLASPGLGYEQY
>TRBJ2-2|TRBV14
ASSQDRLAEYTGELF
>TRBJ1-3|TRBV4-1
ASSQDSNSGNTIY
>TRBJ1-1|TRBV5-5
ASTRRAEAF
>TRBJ2-4|TRBV5-8
ASSPRDINIQY
>TRBJ2-7|TRBV5-3
ARSLGTGTPYEQY
>TRBJ1-3|TRBV7-8
ASSLARTGPGNTIY
>TRBJ2-2|TRBV4-3
ASKPSGGIGGGELF
>TRBJ2-1|TRBV28
ASSYAYNEQF
>TRBJ1-2|TRBV30
AWRETGARGYT
>TRBJ2-7|TRBV7-8
ASRIGTGGYEQY
>TRBJ2-7|TRBV7-9
ASSQDHYEQY
>TRBJ2-7|TRBV28
ASSPPYPGQGSGQY
>TRBJ2-1|TRBV5-6
ASSFGRPFSYNEQF
>TRBJ2-3|TRBV5-1
ASSLTSGRWVSTDTQY
>TRBJ2-2|TRBV5-1
ASSLVPGELF
>TRBJ2-7|TRBV7-2
ASSQEGLAGVYEQY
>TRBJ2-7|TRBV6-6
ASSLTGTGAYEQY
>TRBJ1-2|TRBV7-2
ASSLDRAGGS
>TRBJ2-7|TRBV6-1
ASSESLRGTSQY
>TRBJ2-3|TRBV19
ASSPGTGEAYLRDTQY
>TRBJ1-1|TRBV5-1
ASRGGVTSNTEAF
>TRBJ2-2|TRBV29-1
SVDAGTNTGELF
>TRBJ1-1|TRBV6-1
ASSPTLTDFEAF